In this sample, the clone carrying this T cell receptor (delta chain) turned up a few times. TCRdb's listed protein matches a much larger clone and diverges from this DNA's translation at residue 8, likely through a read error; the protein shown comes from the DNA. This sample stems from a study of γδ T cells in repeated Plasmodium falciparum infection. TCRdb reanalysed the multiplex PCR reads with CATT. Here the sample spans 90,000 to 95,000 delta-chain clones, 0.9% to 1% being singletons. Gammadelta T cells were flow-sorted from PBMC into Vgamma9/Vdelta2+ and Vdelta2-negative populations for bulk analysis. Germline CDR1 is TSWWSYY and CDR2 is QGS. This CDR3 spans 22 amino acids. With V trimmed by 5 bases and J by 1 base, 23 bases remained unmatched.

The genes are TRDV1 and TRDJ1; 12 bases fit TRDD3. TCRdb offers no J gene call, so here the DNA was matched to germline to obtain one. This TCR came from a pool of human donors (malaria-infected and uninfected, not separated). The sample was gamma-delta T cells from blood. CDR3: CALGKIPRDKILGDTRTDKLIF. The CDR3 DNA follows: TGTGCTCTTGGGAAGATCCCCAGGGACAAAATTCTGGGGGATACGCGCACCGATAAACTCATCTTT.